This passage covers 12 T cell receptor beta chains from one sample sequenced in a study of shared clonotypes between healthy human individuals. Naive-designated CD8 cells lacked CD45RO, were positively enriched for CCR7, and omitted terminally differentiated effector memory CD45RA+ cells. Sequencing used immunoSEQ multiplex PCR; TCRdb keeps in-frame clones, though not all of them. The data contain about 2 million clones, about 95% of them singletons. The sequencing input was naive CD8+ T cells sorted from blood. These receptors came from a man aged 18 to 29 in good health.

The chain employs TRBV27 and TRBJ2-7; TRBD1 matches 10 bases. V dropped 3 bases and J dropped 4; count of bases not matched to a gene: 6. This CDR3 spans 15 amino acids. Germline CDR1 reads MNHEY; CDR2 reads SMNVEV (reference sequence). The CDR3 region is CASSLAGTGAYEQYF. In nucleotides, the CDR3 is TGTGCCAGCAGTTTGGCTGGGACAGGGGCTTACGAGCAGTACTTC.

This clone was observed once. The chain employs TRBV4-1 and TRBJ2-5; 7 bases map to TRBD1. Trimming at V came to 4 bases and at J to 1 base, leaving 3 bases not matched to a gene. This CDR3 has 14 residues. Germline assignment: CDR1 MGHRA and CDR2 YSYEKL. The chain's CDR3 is CASSRDSLQETQYF. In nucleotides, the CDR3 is TGCGCCAGCAGCCGGGACAGCCTCCAAGAGACCCAGTACTTC.

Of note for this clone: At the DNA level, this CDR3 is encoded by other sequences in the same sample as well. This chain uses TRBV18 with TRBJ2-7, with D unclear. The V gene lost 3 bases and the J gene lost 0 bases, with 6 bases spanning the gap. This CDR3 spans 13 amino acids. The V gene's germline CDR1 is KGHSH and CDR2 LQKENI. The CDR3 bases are TGTGCCAGCTCACCGGGCAGCTCCTACGAGCAGTACTTC. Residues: CASSPGSSYEQYF.

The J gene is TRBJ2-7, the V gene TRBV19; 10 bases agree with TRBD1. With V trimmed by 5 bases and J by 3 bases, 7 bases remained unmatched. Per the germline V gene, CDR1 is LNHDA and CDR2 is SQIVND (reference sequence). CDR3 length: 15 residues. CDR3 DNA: TGTGCCAGTAGTGCTGGACAGGGGGTGGTCTACGAGCAGTACTTC. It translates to CASSAGQGVVYEQYF. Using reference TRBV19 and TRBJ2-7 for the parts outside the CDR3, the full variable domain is DGGITQSPKYLFRKEGQNVTLSCEQNLNHDAMYWYRQDPGQGLRLIYYSQIVNDFQKGDIAEGYSVSREKKESFPLTVTSAQKNPTAFYLCASSAGQGVVYEQYFGPGTRLTVT.

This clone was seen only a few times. The CDR3 DNA sequence: TGCGCCAGCAGTAGGTTTAATGAAAAACTGTTTTTT. Translation gives CASSRFNEKLFF. The chain employs TRBV10-1 and TRBJ1-4; D is uncertain. The CDR3 length is 12 residues. Germline assignment: CDR1 WNHNN and CDR2 SYGVQD (reference sequence). V lost 5 bases to trimming and J lost 4 bases, with 5 bases between them.

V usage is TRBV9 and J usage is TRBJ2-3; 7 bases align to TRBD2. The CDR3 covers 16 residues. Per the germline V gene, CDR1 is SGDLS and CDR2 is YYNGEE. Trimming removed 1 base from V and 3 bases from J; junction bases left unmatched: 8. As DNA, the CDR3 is TGTGCCAGCAGCGTAAGGCGGGAGCAGATTACAGATACGCAGTATTTT. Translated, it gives CASSVRREQITDTQYF.

CDR3 coding DNA: TGCGCCAGCAGCTTGGTCCAGTATGATCACACCGGGGAGCTGTTTTTT. Its translation is CASSLVQYDHTGELFF. V usage is TRBV5-1 and J usage is TRBJ2-2; D is unresolved. The CDR3 is 16 residues long. Germline CDR1 and CDR2: SGHRS and YFSETQ. Trimming cost V 0 bases and J 3 bases, with 12 bases left between them.

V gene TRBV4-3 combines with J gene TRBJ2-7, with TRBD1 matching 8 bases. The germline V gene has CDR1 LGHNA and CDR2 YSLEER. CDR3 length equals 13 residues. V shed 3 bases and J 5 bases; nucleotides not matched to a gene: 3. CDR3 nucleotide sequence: TGCGCCAGCAGCCACGGACAGGGCAACGAGCAGTACTTC. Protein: CASSHGQGNEQYF.

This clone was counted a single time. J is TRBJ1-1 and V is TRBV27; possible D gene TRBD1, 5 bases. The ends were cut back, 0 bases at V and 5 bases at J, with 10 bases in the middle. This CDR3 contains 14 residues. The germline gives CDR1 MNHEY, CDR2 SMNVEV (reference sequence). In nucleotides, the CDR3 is TGTGCCAGCAGTTTATCTCCAGGGCTTACTGAAGCTTTCTTT. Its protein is CASSLSPGLTEAFF.

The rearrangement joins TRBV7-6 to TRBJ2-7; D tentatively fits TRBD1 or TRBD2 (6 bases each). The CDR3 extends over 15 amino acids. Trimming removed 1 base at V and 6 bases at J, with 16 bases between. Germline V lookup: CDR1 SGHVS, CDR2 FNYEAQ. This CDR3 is CASSLERDGGGEQYF. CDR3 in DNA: TGTGCCAGCAGCTTAGAGAGGGACGGGGGCGGCGAGCAGTACTTC.

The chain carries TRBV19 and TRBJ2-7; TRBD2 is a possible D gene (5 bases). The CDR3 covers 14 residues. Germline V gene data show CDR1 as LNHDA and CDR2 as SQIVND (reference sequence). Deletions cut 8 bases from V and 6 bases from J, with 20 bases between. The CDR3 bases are TGTGCCAGTTCTTGGACGGGAAGATCAGGCGAGCAGTACTTC. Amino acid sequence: CASSWTGRSGEQYF. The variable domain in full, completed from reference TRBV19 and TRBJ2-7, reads DGGITQSPKYLFRKEGQNVTLSCEQNLNHDAMYWYRQDPGQGLRLIYYSQIVNDFQKGDIAEGYSVSREKKESFPLTVTSAQKNPTAFYLCASSWTGRSGEQYFGPGTRLTVT.

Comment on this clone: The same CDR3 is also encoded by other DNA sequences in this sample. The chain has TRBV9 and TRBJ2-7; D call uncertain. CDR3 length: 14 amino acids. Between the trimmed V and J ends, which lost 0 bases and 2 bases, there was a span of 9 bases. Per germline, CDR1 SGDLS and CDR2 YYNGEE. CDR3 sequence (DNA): TGTGCCAGCAGCGTAGGAGGTATCGCCTACGAGCAGTACTTC. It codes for CASSVGGIAYEQYF.